This T cell receptor (beta chain) is drawn from a study of post-analysis software for immune sequencing data. The CDR3 contains 14 residues. The germline gives CDR1 ENHRY, CDR2 SYGVKD. With V trimmed by 2 bases and J by 1 base, 2 bases remained unmatched. The TCR beta cDNA libraries contained unique molecular identifiers. The T cell input of roughly 0.9 to 10 million gave approximately 500,000 cDNA molecules. Using its own MiXCR run on the PCR reads, TCRdb lists one record per CDR3 protein. The sample carries approximately 460,000 distinct CDR3 sequences, roughly 45% recorded once. Study results and caveats: The authors found that F measure strongly co-clustered same-batch samples. Included in a set of roughly five TRBV segments more frequent in patients than controls were TRBV5-6, TRBV5-1 and TRBV20-1. Significantly lower normalized Chao1 diversity was found in patients with multiple sclerosis relative to controls.

As regards this clonotype: Its antigen is as yet unknown.

The sequenced material came from blood. This receptor was obtained from a girl aged 10 to 17 with multiple sclerosis. The chain recombines TRBV10-3 with TRBJ2-7, with 7 nucleotides matching TRBD2. The CDR3 bases are TGTGCCATCAGTGAGGCGCGGGAGTCCTACGAGCAGTACTTC. This encodes CAISEARESYEQYF.